The following is a T cell receptor (beta chain) sequence with its context. The data derive from a study of shared clonotypes between healthy human individuals. Clones were sequenced by immunoSEQ multiplex PCR, and TCRdb holds only the in-frame ones, with some missing. The sample shows some 2,000,000 clones, approximately 94% of them seen only once. Germline V gene data show CDR1 as MDHEN and CDR2 as SYDVKM. This CDR3 region has 16 residues. V lost 3 bases to trimming and J lost 0 bases; unmatched junction nucleotides: 7. This TCR was recovered from a man aged 18 to 29 in good health. The rearrangement joins TRBV28 to TRBJ1-1, with 7 bases fitting TRBD1. Sequencing input: naive CD4+ T cells sorted from blood. As for subset: CD45RA+ positively selected. The CDR3 coding sequence is TGTGCCAGCAGTTTGGGGAGGGGGCGTATGAACACTGAAGCTTTCTTT. Its translation is CASSLGRGRMNTEAFF.